These T cell receptor beta chains were read from a single sample in a study of T-cell reconstitution after alpha-beta-depleted transplantation in children. TCRdb called the PCR reads again in MiXCR, with one record for every CDR3 protein. This sample has roughly 300,000 distinct CDR3 sequences, with more than 9% found just once. Sample: peripheral blood, taken 180 days after TCRalphabeta/CD19-depleted stem cell transplant. The receptors come from a male patient between 2 and 15 years old who had a stem cell transplant for chronic granulomatous disease, so the T cells may come from the graft donor. The CDR3 runs from the conserved cysteine through the conserved F or W. D genes are given only for firm matches. The size field is filled for only some rows; it gives once, few, many or a size class.

j_call,clone_size,d_call,v_call,cdr3_aa,cdr3_nt
TRBJ2-7,many,.,TRBV29-1,CSVYTGSWPTQSSYEQYF,TGCAGCGTTTATACAGGAAGTTGGCCCACCCAGAGCTCCTACGAGCAGTACTTC
TRBJ2-7,many,.,TRBV24-1,CASSGENPYEQYF,TGTGCCAGCTCAGGAGAGAACCCCTACGAGCAGTACTTC
TRBJ2-1,many,.,TRBV20-1,CSVPGYEQFF,TGCAGTGTCCCGGGGTATGAGCAGTTCTTC
TRBJ2-5,many,TRBD2,TRBV28,CASSFGGLAGGGYQETQYF,TGTGCCAGCAGTTTTGGTGGACTAGCGGGAGGAGGTTACCAAGAGACCCAGTACTTC
TRBJ2-1,many,TRBD2,TRBV20-1,CSAPGLAGSYNEQFF,TGCAGTGCTCCGGGACTAGCGGGATCCTACAATGAGCAGTTCTTC
TRBJ2-3,many,.,TRBV7-2,CASRYGGATDTQYF,TGTGCCAGCAGATACGGAGGCGCGACAGATACGCAGTATTTT
TRBJ1-1,many,.,TRBV7-2,CASSSDGPNTEAFF,TGTGCCAGCAGCTCCGATGGCCCGAACACTGAAGCTTTCTTT
TRBJ2-3,many,.,TRBV12-3/TRBV12-4,CASSLARLRSTDTQYF,TGTGCCAGCAGTTTAGCGCGACTACGCAGCACAGATACGCAGTATTTT
TRBJ1-1,many,.,TRBV11-2,CASSLDDGGRGTEAFF,TGTGCCAGCAGCTTAGATGATGGGGGGCGAGGAACTGAAGCTTTCTTT
TRBJ2-1,many,TRBD1,TRBV5-1,CASSPWTGGYEQFF,TGCGCCAGCAGCCCTTGGACAGGGGGTTATGAGCAGTTCTTC
TRBJ2-4,many,.,TRBV6-2/TRBV6-3,CASSYVGVQNIQYF,TGTGCCAGCAGTTACGTTGGGGTGCAAAACATTCAGTACTTC
TRBJ1-5,many,.,TRBV6-5,CASILDSNQPQHF,TGTGCCAGCATCTTGGATAGCAATCAGCCCCAGCATTTT
TRBJ2-5,few,.,TRBV19,CASSIEPSQETQYF,TGTGCCAGTAGTATAGAGCCGTCTCAAGAGACCCAGTACTTC
TRBJ2-7,many,TRBD1,TRBV5-1,CASSSQGYEQYF,TGTGCCAGCAGTTCACAGGGGTACGAGCAGTACTTC
TRBJ1-5,many,TRBD1,TRBV7-2,CASSLGDREGQPQHF,TGTGCCAGCAGCTTGGGGGACAGGGAGGGTCAGCCCCAGCATTTT
TRBJ1-6,many,.,TRBV7-2,CASSPDSTNSPLHF,TGTGCCAGCAGCCCCGACAGCACCAATTCACCCCTCCACTTT
TRBJ2-5,many,.,TRBV20-1,CSAAPGTQETQYF,TGCAGTGCTGCCCCCGGTACTCAAGAGACCCAGTACTTC
TRBJ2-7,few,.,TRBV27,CAITYEQYF,TGTGCCATCACCTACGAGCAGTACTTC
TRBJ2-7,many,.,TRBV29-1,CSVEDGRHYEQYF,TGCAGCGTTGAAGATGGGAGACACTACGAGCAGTACTTC
TRBJ2-7,many,.,TRBV20-1,CSAVAARTSYEQYF,TGCAGTGCCGTAGCTGCGCGGACATCTTACGAGCAGTACTTC
TRBJ1-1,many,.,TRBV5-1,CASSLWSRGDTEAFF,TGCGCCAGCAGCCTCTGGAGCAGAGGGGACACTGAAGCTTTCTTT
TRBJ2-3,many,.,TRBV27,CASSSRGKNTDTQYF,TGTGCCAGCAGTTCTCGGGGAAAAAACACGGATACGCAGTATTTT
TRBJ2-1,many,.,TRBV5-1,CASSPIGMWQFF,TGCGCCAGCAGCCCCATCGGAATGTGGCAGTTCTTC
TRBJ2-7,once,.,TRBV9,CASSRAINSYEQYF,TGTGCCAGTTCCCGAGCGATAAACTCCTACGAGCAGTACTTC
TRBJ1-2,.,TRBD1,TRBV4-2,CASSQGTGGSDGYTF,TGTGCCAGCAGCCAAGGGACAGGGGGCTCAGATGGCTACACCTTC